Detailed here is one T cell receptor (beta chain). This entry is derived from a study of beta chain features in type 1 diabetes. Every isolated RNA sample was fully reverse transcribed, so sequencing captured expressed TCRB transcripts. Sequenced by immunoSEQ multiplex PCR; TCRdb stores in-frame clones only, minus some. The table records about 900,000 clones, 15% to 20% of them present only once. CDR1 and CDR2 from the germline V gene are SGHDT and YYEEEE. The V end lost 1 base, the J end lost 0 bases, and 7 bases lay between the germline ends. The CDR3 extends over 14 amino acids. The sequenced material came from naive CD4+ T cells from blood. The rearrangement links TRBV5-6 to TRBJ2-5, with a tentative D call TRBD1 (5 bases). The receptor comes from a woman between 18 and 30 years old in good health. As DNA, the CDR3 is TGTGCCAGCAGCTTGAAGGGGTACCAAGAGACCCAGTACTTC. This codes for CASSLKGYQETQYF.